This T cell receptor (beta chain) was sequenced during a study of technical replicates of blood from a few donors. Produced via immunoSEQ multiplex PCR; TCRdb's table is partial and in-frame only. There are 65,000 to 80,000 clones in the sample; 90% to 95% occur only once, and approximately 0.35% lies in the top ten. The TCR was taken from a human donor in good health. What was sequenced was T cells isolated from PBMCs.

The CDR3 region has the DNA TGTGCCATCAGTGAGTCAGGGACAGGGGGCTTTTACGAGCAGTACTTC. Translation gives CAISESGTGGFYEQYF. The chain recombines TRBV10-3 with TRBJ2-7; TRBD1 agrees at 12 bases. Trimming took 0 bases from V and 4 from J; bases not matched to a gene: 4. The CDR3 loop spans 16 amino acids. Germline lookup yields CDR1 ENHRY and CDR2 SYGVKD.